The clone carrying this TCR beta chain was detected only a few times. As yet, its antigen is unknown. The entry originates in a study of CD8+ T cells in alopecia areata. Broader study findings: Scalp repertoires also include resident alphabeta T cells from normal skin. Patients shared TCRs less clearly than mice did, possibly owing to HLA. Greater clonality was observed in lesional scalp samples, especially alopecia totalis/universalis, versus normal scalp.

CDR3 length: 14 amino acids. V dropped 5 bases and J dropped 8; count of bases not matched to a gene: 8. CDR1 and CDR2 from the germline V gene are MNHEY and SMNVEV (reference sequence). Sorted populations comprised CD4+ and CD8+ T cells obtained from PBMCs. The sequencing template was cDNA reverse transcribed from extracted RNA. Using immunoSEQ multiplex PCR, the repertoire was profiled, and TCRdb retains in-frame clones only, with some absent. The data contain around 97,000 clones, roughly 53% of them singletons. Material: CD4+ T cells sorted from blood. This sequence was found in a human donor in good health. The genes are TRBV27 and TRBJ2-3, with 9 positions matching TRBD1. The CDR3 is CASSPLDRGATQYF. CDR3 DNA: TGTGCCAGCAGTCCCCTAGACAGGGGGGCTACGCAGTATTTT.